This T cell receptor (beta chain) was observed in a study of blood T cell repertoires in COVID-19. Study as a whole: Donors in the United States, Italy and Spain gave samples during acute or convalescent COVID-19. Sample material is recorded as cDNA or gDNA derived from T cells, B-cell-depleted T cells, or PBMCs.

The germline gives CDR1 MNHEY, CDR2 SVGAGI. The J segment lost 9 bases and the V segment lost 2 bases, leaving 8 bases of the junction unmatched. This CDR3 has 16 residues. Only a few counts were recorded for this clone. Authors' data handling: Researchers report that nucleated cell counts were estimated from reference gene primer amplification. Clones were read by immunoSEQ multiplex PCR, and TCRdb kept only the in-frame ones, dropping some. That table supplies the V and J calls and clone size; D and trimming were determined from the DNA. The table shows about 90,000 clones, with about 90% occurring only once.

The origin of this receptor is a male donor with acute or convalescent COVID-19. Material: peripheral blood. This chain connects TRBV6-5 to TRBJ1-6; 9 nucleotides agree with TRBD1. CDR3 loop: CASSYGGQGPGSPLHF. CDR3 DNA: TGTGCCAGCAGTTACGGGGGACAGGGACCAGGTTCACCCCTCCACTTT.